Listed below are T cell receptor beta chains from one sample, sequenced in a study of T cells after yellow fever vaccination. TCRdb itself ran the 5' RACE reads through MiXCR, one entry per CDR3 protein. This repertoire shows around 200,000 distinct CDR3 sequences, approximately 11% found once; its top ten account for approximately 34%. Sequencing was performed on CD8+ T cells sorted from PBMCs, taken 15 days after the yellow fever booster vaccination. These receptors came from a man between 18 and 35 years old who received the YFV17D yellow fever vaccine. Each CDR3 is given with its conserved first and last residue.

j_gene | v_gene | CDR3aa
TRBJ1-5 | TRBV4-1 | CASSQDRGLGQPQHF
TRBJ1-2 | TRBV29-1 | CSGGQGTPYGYTF
TRBJ2-3 | TRBV13 | CASSPGSGRTDTQYF
TRBJ2-7 | TRBV7-9 | CASSLSEDYEQYF
TRBJ2-2 | TRBV4-3 | CASSQDWAGELFF
TRBJ1-2 | TRBV4-2 | CASSQDTGLPSTF
TRBJ1-1 | TRBV6-2/TRBV6-3 | CASSPDRGLNTEAFF
TRBJ2-2 | TRBV6-6 | CASMTGTTGELFF
TRBJ2-6 | TRBV19 | CASSSTQGERSGANVLTF
TRBJ2-1 | TRBV30 | CAWSDTSGVAGVSNEQFF
TRBJ2-7 | TRBV11-2 | CASSTPHGTWSQQYF
TRBJ1-2 | TRBV6-2/TRBV6-3 | CASSYTRRANYGYTF
TRBJ1-6 | TRBV12-3/TRBV12-4 | CASSLAGSGGANTSPLHF
TRBJ2-6 | TRBV5-6 | CASSLPFYSGANVLTF
TRBJ1-6 | TRBV20-1 | CSATREGPYSPLHF
TRBJ2-5 | TRBV2 | CASSEGPGEETQYF
TRBJ2-2 | TRBV27 | CASSRRGTGELFF
TRBJ1-2 | TRBV29-1 | CSVDAGYYGYTF
TRBJ2-5 | TRBV12-3/TRBV12-4 | CASSLGPRTQETQYF
TRBJ2-5 | TRBV6-5 | CASRPSGGAGETQYF
TRBJ2-5 | TRBV4-3 | CASSPGTSGGRRETQYF
TRBJ2-2 | TRBV4-3 | CASSQELPGGSTGELFF
TRBJ2-1 | TRBV20-1 | CSAWGVSSYNEQFF